Sequencing of this T cell receptor (beta chain) was carried out in a study of T cell repertoires in cytomegalovirus infection (dated by TCRdb to the late 2010s). About the full investigation: Donor HLA type was relevant to the analysis, as public TCR beta signatures indicated carriage of CMV infection together with the matching HLA type. Overall study results and their limits: The ex vivo response was dominated by HLA-C-restricted CMV-specific TCR beta clonotypes, which also provided the single most frequent clonotype in two of eight donors. Cumulative frequency of public TCR beta family members discriminated carriers of CMV infection plus the relevant HLA type in this cohort and an independent approximately 400-donor cohort.

The sample was run on an Illumina HiSeq 1500. Using fastp trimming at Q25 and MiXCR clonotype assembly, TCRdb reanalyzed the public sequencing data and kept in-frame beta chains. Each CDR3 protein appears once, grouped with its most common genes and DNA. Across this sample there are about 460,000 distinct CDR3 sequences, with about 11% seen only once. Together, the top ten hold about 10% of the sample. Deletion took 6 bases off V and 5 bases off J, with a span of 27 bases between the germline ends. From cysteine to phenylalanine, the CDR3 is 17 amino acids long. The sequence is cut down to CDR3 DNA, 51 bases in frame from base 1. The germline V gene (reference sequence) provides CDR1 SGHNT and CDR2 YYREEE. This clonotype was seen repeatedly, ten times or more. Its antigen remains undetermined. No base quality information exists; no much larger clone differs at one position.

The sample consisted of PBMCs. The sequence derives from a human donor in good health (CMV status not recorded). Some clones in this sample may be carry-over from other donors' samples. The V and J segments used are TRBV5-4 and TRBJ2-7, with a weak D call of TRBD2 (9 bases match). The DNA reads as follows: TGTGCCAGCACTCCACAGGGGGGGACTAGCAAAGGTCACGAGCAGTACTTC. This sequence encodes CASTPQGGTSKGHEQYF.